A selection of T cell receptor beta chains follows, all from one sample in a study of shared clonotypes between healthy human individuals. Sequencing used immunoSEQ multiplex PCR; TCRdb keeps in-frame clones, though not all of them. The sample lists approximately 2,000,000 clones, roughly 93% occurring once. The sequencing sample was made of naive CD8+ T cells from PBMCs. The receptors were gathered from a man aged 18 to 30 in good health. Some clones in this sample may be carry-over from other donors' samples. CDR3s include the opening cysteine and the closing phenylalanine or tryptophan. D genes are given only for firm matches. Clone size, where shown, is once, few, many, or a class for clones that have expanded.

V gene,D gene,J gene,clone size,CDR3 DNA,CDR3 protein
TRBV7-2,NA,TRBJ2-2,NA,TGTGCCAGCAGCCTCAATTCCGGGGAGCTGTTTTTT,CASSLNSGELFF
TRBV5-1,TRBD1,TRBJ2-2,NA,TGCGCCAGCAGCCCGACGGGGACAGGGATCCCCACCGGGGAGCTGTTTTTT,CASSPTGTGIPTGELFF
TRBV5-1,NA,TRBJ2-2,once,TGCGCCAGCCGATTTGGACCCGGGGAGCTGTTTTTT,CASRFGPGELFF
TRBV5-4,NA,TRBJ2-7,NA,TGTGCCAGCAGCTTCGCCGGGGGCGGGGACGAGCAGTACTTC,CASSFAGGGDEQYF
TRBV4-1,TRBD2,TRBJ2-7,NA,TGCGCCAGCAGCCAAGACACTAGCGGGTACCCCTCCTACGAGCAGTACTTC,CASSQDTSGYPSYEQYF
TRBV9,NA,TRBJ2-5,NA,TGTGCCAGCAGCGCGGGGACTCCGCCTGGGGAGACCCAGTACTTC,CASSAGTPPGETQYF
TRBV2,NA,TRBJ2-5,once,TGTGCCAGCAGTCTCTACTCGGGACCCTACCAAGAGACCCAGTACTTC,CASSLYSGPYQETQYF
TRBV5-1,TRBD2,TRBJ2-3,NA,TGCGCCAGCAGCCGCCGACTAGCGGGAGTTCCAGATACGCAGTATTTT,CASSRRLAGVPDTQYF
TRBV2,NA,TRBJ2-1,NA,TGTGCCAGCAGCGGACCGGGGAAACGGTTGTCCTACAATGAGCAGTTCTTC,CASSGPGKRLSYNEQFF
TRBV29-1,NA,TRBJ1-1,few,TGCAGCGTTTTTGGAGGGGTGAACACTGAAGCTTTCTTT,CSVFGGVNTEAFF
TRBV6-5,NA,TRBJ2-5,NA,TGTGCCAGCAGTTACTCGGGGGGAGGGGGCGCGGAGACCCAGTACTTC,CASSYSGGGGAETQYF
TRBV7-2,NA,TRBJ1-2,NA,TGTGCCAGCAGCTTAGTTACGGGGTCCCCCTATGGCTACACCTTC,CASSLVTGSPYGYTF
TRBV7-9,NA,TRBJ2-1,NA,TGTGCCAGCAGCCCCTCCCCAGCGGTCTCCTACAATGAGCAGTTCTTC,CASSPSPAVSYNEQFF
TRBV23-1,TRBD1,TRBJ1-5,NA,TGCGCCAGCAGTCATTCGGGACAGGGGGTATGGCGTATTTTTCAGCCCCAGCATTTT,CASSHSGQGVWRIFQPQHF
TRBV27,NA,TRBJ1-2,once,TGTGCCAGCAGCGGGGGCTCGGATGGCTACACCTTC,CASSGGSDGYTF
TRBV9,NA,TRBJ2-1,NA,TGTGCCAGCAGCGCGCGCCCTAGCGCCCATGAGCAGTTCTTC,CASSARPSAHEQFF
TRBV27,NA,TRBJ2-7,NA,TGTGCCAGCAGTTTATCGCCAGGATCCTACGAGCAGTACTTC,CASSLSPGSYEQYF
TRBV11-2,NA,TRBJ2-1,NA,TGTGCCAGCAGCACGATGAGCTTCTACAATGAGCAGTTCTTC,CASSTMSFYNEQFF
TRBV19,TRBD2,TRBJ2-2,NA,TGTGCCAGCCATACGGGGCGGGAGGGCCTCCCCGGGGAGCTGTTTTTT,CASHTGREGLPGELFF
TRBV19,TRBD1,TRBJ1-5,few,TGTGCCAGTAGGGGAACAGGGGGCCCATTACAGCCCCAGCATTTT,CASRGTGGPLQPQHF
TRBV7-9,NA,TRBJ2-7,NA,TGTGCCAGCAGCTCGGACCCCTACGAGCAGTACTTC,CASSSDPYEQYF
TRBV11-3,NA,TRBJ1-2,once,TGTGCCCCCGTCGGGGAAGTCGGGCCTGGGGACTATGGCTACACCTTC,CAPVGEVGPGDYGYTF
TRBV28,TRBD1,TRBJ1-5,NA,TGTGCCAGCAGTTTAGAGGACAGGGAGAATCAGCCCCAGCATTTT,CASSLEDRENQPQHF
TRBV2,NA,TRBJ2-7,NA,TGTGCCAGCCGACCCCCATTGAGCTCCTACGAGCAGTACTTC,CASRPPLSSYEQYF
TRBV4-3,TRBD1,TRBJ1-3,NA,TGCGCCAGCAGCCAGTTAACAGGGGTGGATATCGGTGGAAACACCATATATTTT,CASSQLTGVDIGGNTIYF
TRBV9,NA,TRBJ1-2,few,TGTGCCAGCAGCGCCCCGGGGAGGGGAGGGTATGGCTACACCTTC,CASSAPGRGGYGYTF
TRBV28,NA,TRBJ1-6,NA,TGTGCCAGCAGTTCCGGACAAGAATATAATTCACCCCTCCACTTT,CASSSGQEYNSPLHF
TRBV6-1,NA,TRBJ2-2,NA,TGTGCCAGCAGTGATCTACAGGTCACCGGGGAGCTGTTTTTT,CASSDLQVTGELFF
TRBV29-1,NA,TRBJ1-2,NA,TGCAGCGCCGTGGATCCTCTGAGTGGTTACACCTTC,CSAVDPLSGYTF
TRBV9,TRBD1,TRBJ1-1,NA,TGTGCCAGCAGCGCCCGGACAGGGAAAGGTCTAACTGAAGCTTTCTTT,CASSARTGKGLTEAFF
TRBV4-3,TRBD2,TRBJ2-7,NA,TGCGCCAGCAGCCCCTTTGGACTAGCGGGGACCTACGAGCAGTACTTC,CASSPFGLAGTYEQYF
TRBV10-3,TRBD2,TRBJ2-3,NA,TGTGCCATCAGTGAGTCGGGAGGGACTTCTATCCTCACAGATACGCAGTATTTT,CAISESGGTSILTDTQYF
TRBV5-1,NA,TRBJ2-3,NA,TGCGCCAGCAGCGCGCAAGGGGATACGCAGTATTTT,CASSAQGDTQYF
TRBV28,NA,TRBJ2-1,NA,TGTGCCAGCAGGGACGACTACAATGAGCAGTTCTTC,CASRDDYNEQFF
TRBV28,NA,TRBJ2-7,NA,TGTGCCAGCTCCCCGGCCTCTGACGAGCAGTACTTC,CASSPASDEQYF
TRBV9,TRBD1,TRBJ2-7,NA,TGTGCCAGCAGCCCCCTCGGGACAGCCTCCTACGAGCAGTACTTC,CASSPLGTASYEQYF
TRBV27,NA,TRBJ1-1,NA,TGTGCCAGCAGTGATAACTACGCTGAAGCTTTCTTT,CASSDNYAEAFF
TRBV29-1,TRBD2,TRBJ2-7,NA,TGCAGCGTTGAGGTAGCGGGCCACAGCTCCTACGAGCAGTACTTC,CSVEVAGHSSYEQYF
TRBV13,NA,TRBJ2-7,NA,TGTGCCAGCAGCTTAGGCCCAGACCCCTACGAGCAGTACTTC,CASSLGPDPYEQYF
TRBV19,TRBD2,TRBJ2-7,NA,TGTGCCAGTAGCGCCGGACTAGCGGGACTCTACGAGCAGTACTTC,CASSAGLAGLYEQYF
TRBV6-5,TRBD1,TRBJ1-5,NA,TGTGCCAGCAGTATTTTGCCGGGACAGGGCCAGCCCCAGCATTTT,CASSILPGQGQPQHF
TRBV2,TRBD2,TRBJ2-1,NA,TGTGCCAGCAAAATACTAGCGGGAGGGGGCAATGAGCAGTTCTTC,CASKILAGGGNEQFF
TRBV10-1,NA,TRBJ2-1,NA,TGCGCCAGCAGTGATCTGGTGTACAATGAGCAGTTCTTC,CASSDLVYNEQFF
TRBV27,TRBD1,TRBJ2-7,NA,TGTGCCAGCAGTTTGGCCACAGGGGGACCCGCCTACGAGCAGTACTTC,CASSLATGGPAYEQYF
TRBV11-2,NA,TRBJ2-4,NA,TGTGCCAGCAGGGAATGGGGCCCCCTGGCCAAAAACATTCAGTACTTC,CASREWGPLAKNIQYF
TRBV7-2,NA,TRBJ2-7,NA,TGTGCCAGCAGCTTATCCGACCTGAGCTCCTACGAGCAGTACTTC,CASSLSDLSSYEQYF
TRBV13,TRBD2,TRBJ2-3,NA,TGTGCCAGCGGACCACCGGGACTAGGATTAGATACGCAGTATTTT,CASGPPGLGLDTQYF
TRBV27,NA,TRBJ1-2,NA,TGTGCCAGCAGTCCGGGGGGGGCGGGTCTTTGGGGCTACACCTTC,CASSPGGAGLWGYTF
TRBV27,NA,TRBJ2-5,NA,TGTGCCAGCAGTTTATCGCTGGAGGTTAGCGAGACCCAGTACTTC,CASSLSLEVSETQYF
TRBV7-2,TRBD1,TRBJ2-7,NA,TGTGCCAGCAGCTTAGCCCTGGGACAGGGGCCCTACGAGCAGTACTTC,CASSLALGQGPYEQYF
TRBV7-6,NA,TRBJ2-1,once,TGTGCCAGCAGCTTGGTACCAATATTCAACAATGAGCAGTTCTTC,CASSLVPIFNNEQFF
TRBV4-1,NA,TRBJ2-7,NA,TGCGCCAGCAGCCAAGGAACAGGAGAGACCTACGAGCAGTACTTC,CASSQGTGETYEQYF
TRBV21-1,NA,TRBJ1-3,NA,TGTGCCAGCAGCAAAGGTGGGAGGGGCCTCAATGGAAACACCATATATTTT,CASSKGGRGLNGNTIYF
TRBV4-3,NA,TRBJ2-7,NA,TGCGCCAGCAGCCCCGGGACAAATGCCTACGAGCAGTACTTC,CASSPGTNAYEQYF
TRBV27,NA,TRBJ2-1,NA,TGTGCCAGCAGCTCCCGGGACGTTTACAATGAGCAGTTCTTC,CASSSRDVYNEQFF
TRBV9,TRBD1,TRBJ2-3,NA,TGTGCCACCCAACGACAGGGCCTCGGGATAACTAGCACAGATACGCAGTATTTT,CATQRQGLGITSTDTQYF
TRBV2,TRBD2,TRBJ2-7,NA,TGTGCCAGCAGTGAAGGTAAACTAGCGGGAACCTACGAGCAGTACTTC,CASSEGKLAGTYEQYF
TRBV29-1,NA,TRBJ1-1,NA,TGCAGCGCCGGGGTACCGAGCACTGAAGCTTTCTTT,CSAGVPSTEAFF
TRBV6-7,TRBD1,TRBJ1-1,few,TGTGCCAGCAGGACAGGGTTGTTGAACACTGAAGCTTTCTTT,CASRTGLLNTEAFF